This T cell receptor (beta chain) was retrieved from a study of CD8 T cells in ankylosing spondylitis. In regard to this clonotype: Its antigen is undetermined.

Quantitative molecular-barcoded 5'-RACE generated the TCR beta libraries. One entry per CDR3 protein, called by TCRdb with MiXCR from the 5' RACE reads. The repertoire includes about 240,000 distinct CDR3 sequences, roughly 10% of them detected once, and 6% to 7.5% sits in the top ten. Per germline, CDR1 DFQATT and CDR2 SNEGSKA (reference sequence). The CDR3 is 17 amino acids. Trimming removed 5 bases at V and 3 bases at J, with 24 bases between. Study outcomes and limitations: As reported, disease-linked clones showed significant enrichment in matched ankylosing spondylitis synovial fluid. What appeared characteristic of ankylosing spondylitis blood was a TCR beta motif of under 10 highly homologous variants.

The chain couples TRBV20-1 to TRBJ2-3; D is perhaps TRBD2 (5 bases). The sequenced material came from blood, either unsorted or a sorted T cell fraction (not recorded which). The receptor's source is a male donor with ankylosing spondylitis or in good health (not recorded which). Written as DNA, the CDR3 is TGCAGTGCTGCAACTACCTACGGACTGGTCGGAACAGATACGCAGTATTTT. Encoded protein: CSAATTYGLVGTDTQYF.